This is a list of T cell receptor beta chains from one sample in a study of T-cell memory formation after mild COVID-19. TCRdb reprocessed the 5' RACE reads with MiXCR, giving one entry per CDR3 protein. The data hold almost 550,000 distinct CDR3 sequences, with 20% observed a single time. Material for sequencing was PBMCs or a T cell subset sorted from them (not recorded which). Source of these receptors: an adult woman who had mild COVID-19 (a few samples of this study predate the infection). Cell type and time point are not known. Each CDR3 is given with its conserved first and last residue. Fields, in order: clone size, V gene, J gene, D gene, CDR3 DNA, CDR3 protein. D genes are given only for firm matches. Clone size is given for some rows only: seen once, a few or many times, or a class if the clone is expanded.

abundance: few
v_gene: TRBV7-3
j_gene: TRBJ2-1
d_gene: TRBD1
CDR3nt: TGTGCCAGCAGCCTACGAAGAGGGGGCGGAAGGGGCAATGAGCAGTTCTTC
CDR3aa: CASSLRRGGGRGNEQFF

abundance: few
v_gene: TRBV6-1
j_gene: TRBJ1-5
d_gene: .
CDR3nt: TGTGCCATCCAGGGAGGGGGAAATCAGCCCCAGCATTTT
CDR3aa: CAIQGGGNQPQHF

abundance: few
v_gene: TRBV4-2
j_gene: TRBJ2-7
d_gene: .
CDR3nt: TGTGCCAGCAGCCAAGATCGTCCAGCCCCCTACGAGCAGTACTTC
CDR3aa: CASSQDRPAPYEQYF

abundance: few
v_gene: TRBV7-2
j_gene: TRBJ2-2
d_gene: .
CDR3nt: TGTGCCAGCAGCTTAGTTCAAAGCGGGGAGCTGTTTTTT
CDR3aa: CASSLVQSGELFF

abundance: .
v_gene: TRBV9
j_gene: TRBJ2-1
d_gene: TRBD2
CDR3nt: TGTGCCAGCAGCGAGACTAGCGGAGTCTACAATGAGCAGTTCTTC
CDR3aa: CASSETSGVYNEQFF

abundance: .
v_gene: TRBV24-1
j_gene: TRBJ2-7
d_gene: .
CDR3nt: TGTGCCACCAGTGATGGAGCAGCCTCCTACGAGCAGTACTTC
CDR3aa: CATSDGAASYEQYF

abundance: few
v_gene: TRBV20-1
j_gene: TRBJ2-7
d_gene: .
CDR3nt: TGCAGTGCTAGAGGTTCAGGAGTATATTACGAGCAGTACTTC
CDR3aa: CSARGSGVYYEQYF

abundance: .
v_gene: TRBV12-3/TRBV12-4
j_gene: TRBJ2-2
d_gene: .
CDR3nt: TGTGCCAGCATCTCGGGCTTTAACACCGGGGAGCTGTTTTTT
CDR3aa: CASISGFNTGELFF

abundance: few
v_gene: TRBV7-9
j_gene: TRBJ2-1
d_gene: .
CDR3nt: TGTGCCAGTCCTCCTATCCCAGAGGGCGATGAGCAGTTCTTC
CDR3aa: CASPPIPEGDEQFF

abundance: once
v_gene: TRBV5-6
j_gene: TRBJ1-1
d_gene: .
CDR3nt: TGTGCCAGCAGCTTGGTCTCCGGAGAGGGAGCTTTCTTT
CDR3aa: CASSLVSGEGAFF

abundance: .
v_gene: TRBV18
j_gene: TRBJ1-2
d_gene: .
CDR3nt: TGTGCCAGCTCACCAGATGGTTTGGGTCTCTATGGCTACACCTTC
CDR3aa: CASSPDGLGLYGYTF

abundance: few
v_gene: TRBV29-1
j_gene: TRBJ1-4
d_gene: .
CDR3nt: TGCAGCGCCACCGGGACGGGAGGGGAAAAACTGTTTTTT
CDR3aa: CSATGTGGEKLFF

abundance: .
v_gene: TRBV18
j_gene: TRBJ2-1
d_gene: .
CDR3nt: TGTGCCAGCTCACCCAGGCGGGACCATTCCTACAATGAGCAGTTCTTC
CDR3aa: CASSPRRDHSYNEQFF

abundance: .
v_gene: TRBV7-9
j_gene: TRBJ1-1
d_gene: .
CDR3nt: TGTGCCACCGCACGGGCTGACACTGAAGCTTTCTTT
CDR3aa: CATARADTEAFF

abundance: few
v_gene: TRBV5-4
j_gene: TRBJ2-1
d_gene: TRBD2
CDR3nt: TGTGCCAGCAGCCCAGGGACTAGCGGGAGTTACAATGAGCAGTTCTTC
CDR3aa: CASSPGTSGSYNEQFF

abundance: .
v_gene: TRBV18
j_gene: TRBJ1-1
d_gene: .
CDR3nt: TGTGCCAGCTCACCGACCTCACAGGACACTGAAGCTTTCTTT
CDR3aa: CASSPTSQDTEAFF

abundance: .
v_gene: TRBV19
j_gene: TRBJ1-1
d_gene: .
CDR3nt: TGTGCCAGTAGTATAGATGGGAGGACTTTGGAGAACACTGAAGCTTTCTTT
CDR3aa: CASSIDGRTLENTEAFF

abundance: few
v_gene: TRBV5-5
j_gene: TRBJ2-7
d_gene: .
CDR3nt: TGTGCCAGCAACACCCCGGGGGCTGAAGAGCAGTACTTC
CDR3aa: CASNTPGAEEQYF

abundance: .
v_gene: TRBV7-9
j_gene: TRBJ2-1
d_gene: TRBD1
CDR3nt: TGTGCCAGCACCCAACAGGGGGGTGAGCAGTTCTTC
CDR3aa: CASTQQGGEQFF